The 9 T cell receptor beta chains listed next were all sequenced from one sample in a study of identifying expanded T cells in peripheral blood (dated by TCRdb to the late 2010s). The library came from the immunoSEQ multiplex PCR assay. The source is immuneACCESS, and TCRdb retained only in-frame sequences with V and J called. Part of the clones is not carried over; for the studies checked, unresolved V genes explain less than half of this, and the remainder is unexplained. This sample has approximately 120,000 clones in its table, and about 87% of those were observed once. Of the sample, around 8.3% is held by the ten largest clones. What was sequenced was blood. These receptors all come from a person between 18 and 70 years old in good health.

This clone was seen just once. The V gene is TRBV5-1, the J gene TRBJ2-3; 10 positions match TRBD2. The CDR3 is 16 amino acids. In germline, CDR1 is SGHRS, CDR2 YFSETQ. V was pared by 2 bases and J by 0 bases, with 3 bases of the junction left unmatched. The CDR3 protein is CASSLGLAESTDTQYF. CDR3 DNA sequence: TGCGCCAGCAGCTTAGGACTAGCGGAGAGCACAGATACGCAGTATTTT.

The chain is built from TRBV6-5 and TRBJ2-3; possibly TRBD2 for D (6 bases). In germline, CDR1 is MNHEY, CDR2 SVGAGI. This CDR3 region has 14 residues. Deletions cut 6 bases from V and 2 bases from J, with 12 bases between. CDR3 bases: TGTGCCAGCAGGCGTACGGGGGACACAGATACGCAGTATTTT. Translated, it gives CASRRTGDTDTQYF.

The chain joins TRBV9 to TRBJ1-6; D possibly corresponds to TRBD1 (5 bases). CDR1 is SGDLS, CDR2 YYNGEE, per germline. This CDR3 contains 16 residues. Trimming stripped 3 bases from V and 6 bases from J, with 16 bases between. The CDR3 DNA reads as TGTGCCAGCAGCGAATCAAGTCCCGGGGGTAATTCACCCCTCCACTTT. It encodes CASSESSPGGNSPLHF.

The CDR3 DNA reads TGTGCCAGCAGCTTTAAACAGGGCCGCTACATGAACACTGAAGCTTTCTTT. This encodes CASSFKQGRYMNTEAFF. V is TRBV7-9 and J is TRBJ1-1; tentative D call: TRBD1 (6 bases). Trimming took 3 bases from V and 0 from J, leaving 17 bases between them. CDR3 length equals 17 residues. Looked up from germline, CDR1 is SEHNR and CDR2 is FQNEAQ (reference sequence).

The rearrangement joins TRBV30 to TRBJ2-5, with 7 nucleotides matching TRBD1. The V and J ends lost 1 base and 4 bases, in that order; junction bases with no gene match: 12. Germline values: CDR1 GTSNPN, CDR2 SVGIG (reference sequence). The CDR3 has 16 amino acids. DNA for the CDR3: TGTGCCTGGAGTGGTAAGGGGGCCTCGAGCCGAGAGACCCAGTACTTC. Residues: CAWSGKGASSRETQYF.

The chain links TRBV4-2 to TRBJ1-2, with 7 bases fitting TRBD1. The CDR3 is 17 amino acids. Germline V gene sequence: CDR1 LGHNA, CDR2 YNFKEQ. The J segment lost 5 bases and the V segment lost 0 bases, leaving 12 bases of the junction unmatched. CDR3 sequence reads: CASSQDSNPRGEYGYTF. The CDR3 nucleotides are TGTGCCAGCAGCCAAGACTCGAACCCCAGGGGGGAATATGGCTACACCTTC.

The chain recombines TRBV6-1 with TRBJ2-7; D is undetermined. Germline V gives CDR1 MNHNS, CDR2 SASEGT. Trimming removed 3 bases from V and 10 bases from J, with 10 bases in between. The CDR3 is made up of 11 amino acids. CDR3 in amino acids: CASSDGVAQYF. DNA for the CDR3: TGTGCCAGCAGTGATGGGGTAGCCCAGTACTTC.

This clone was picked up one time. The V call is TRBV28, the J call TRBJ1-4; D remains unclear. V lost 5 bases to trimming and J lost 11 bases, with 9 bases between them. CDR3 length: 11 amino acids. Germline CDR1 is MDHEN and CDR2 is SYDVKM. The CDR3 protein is CASSPAVKLFF. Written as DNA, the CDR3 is TGTGCCAGCAGTCCCGCAGTCAAACTGTTTTTT.

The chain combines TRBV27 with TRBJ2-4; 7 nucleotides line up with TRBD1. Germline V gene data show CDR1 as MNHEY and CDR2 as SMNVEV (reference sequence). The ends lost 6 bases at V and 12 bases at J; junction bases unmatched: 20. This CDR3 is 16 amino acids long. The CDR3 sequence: CASSTKTGSDPVGQYF. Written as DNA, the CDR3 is TGTGCCAGCAGCACCAAGACAGGGTCCGATCCGGTCGGTCAGTACTTC.